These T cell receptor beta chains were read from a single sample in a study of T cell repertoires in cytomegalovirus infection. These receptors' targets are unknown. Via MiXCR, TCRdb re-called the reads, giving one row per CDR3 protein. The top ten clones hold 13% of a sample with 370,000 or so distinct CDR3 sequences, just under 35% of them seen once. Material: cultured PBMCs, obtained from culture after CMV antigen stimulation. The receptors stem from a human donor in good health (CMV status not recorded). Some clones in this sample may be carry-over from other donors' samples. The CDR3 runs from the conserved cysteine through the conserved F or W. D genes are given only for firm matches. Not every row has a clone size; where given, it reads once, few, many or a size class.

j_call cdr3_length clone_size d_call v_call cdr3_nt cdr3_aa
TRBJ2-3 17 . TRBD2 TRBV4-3 TGCGCCAGCAGCCCTCGGGGCCAGCGGGGGCCCACAGATACGCAGTATTTT CASSPRGQRGPTDTQYF
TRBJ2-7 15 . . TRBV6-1 TGTGCCAGCAGTGAAGCGCCTCGCTTCGGTTACGAGCAGTACTTC CASSEAPRFGYEQYF
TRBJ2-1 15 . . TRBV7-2 TGTGCCAGCAGCTTGCCGGGAGAGTCCTACAATGAGCAGTTCTTC CASSLPGESYNEQFF
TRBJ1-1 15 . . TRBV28 TGTGCCAGCAGTTTAATTTTGAGTCAGAACACTGAAGCTTTCTTT CASSLILSQNTEAFF
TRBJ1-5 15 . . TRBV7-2 TGTGCCAGCAGCCCGGGAGCTGCCGACAATCAGCCCCAGCATTTT CASSPGAADNQPQHF
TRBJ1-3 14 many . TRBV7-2 TGTGCCAGCAGCTTTGGGGGCGCTGGAAACACCATATATTTT CASSFGGAGNTIYF
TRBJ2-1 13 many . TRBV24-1 TGTGCCACCAGTGAAGCTAGTTACAATGAGCAGTTCTTC CATSEASYNEQFF
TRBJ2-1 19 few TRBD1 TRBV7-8 TGTGCCAGCAGCTTATATTCAGGGGGCTTCGAAAGCTCCTACAATGAGCAGTTCTTC CASSLYSGGFESSYNEQFF
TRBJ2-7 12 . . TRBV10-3 TGTGCCATCAGAGGGGTTTCCTACGAGCAGTACTTC CAIRGVSYEQYF
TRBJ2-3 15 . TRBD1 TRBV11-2 TGTGCCAGCAGCCCGGATGAGGGGGCCACAGATACGCAGTATTTT CASSPDEGATDTQYF
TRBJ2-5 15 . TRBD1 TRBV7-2 TGTGCCAGCAGCTTATGGGACAGGGGGCAAGAGACCCAGTACTTC CASSLWDRGQETQYF
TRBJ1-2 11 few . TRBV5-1 TGCGCCAGCAGGGCCCGCTATGGCTACACCTTC CASRARYGYTF
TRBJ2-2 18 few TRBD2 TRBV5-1 TGCGCCAGCAGCTTGGATGGACTAGCGGGAACGAACACCGGGGAGCTGTTTTTT CASSLDGLAGTNTGELFF
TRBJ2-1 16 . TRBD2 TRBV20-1 TGCAGTGCTAGTGTTAGCGGGAGGACCTCGTACAATGAGCAGTTCTTC CSASVSGRTSYNEQFF
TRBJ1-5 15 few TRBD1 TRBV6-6 TGTGCCAGCAAAAGGGACAGGGGGCATTTTCAGCCCCAGCATTTT CASKRDRGHFQPQHF
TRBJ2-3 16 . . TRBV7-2 TGTGCCAGCAGCTTAAGATTTGACGGGAGTGGTGATACGCAGTATTTT CASSLRFDGSGDTQYF
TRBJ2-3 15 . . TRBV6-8 TGTGCCAGCAGCGAGGTGGGAGTTCGCACAGATACGCAGTATTTT CASSEVGVRTDTQYF
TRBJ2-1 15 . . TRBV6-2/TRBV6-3 TGTGCCAGCAGTTACTCTTTAGAGCCGCGGCGTGAGCAGTTCTTC CASSYSLEPRREQFF
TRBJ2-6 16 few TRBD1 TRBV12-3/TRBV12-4 TGTGCCAGCAGTTTAAACAGGGGGTCTGGGGCCAACGTCCTGACTTTC CASSLNRGSGANVLTF
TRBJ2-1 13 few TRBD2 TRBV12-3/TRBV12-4 TGTGCCAGCAGTTTAGCGTTAGCGGGGGAGCAGTTCTTC CASSLALAGEQFF
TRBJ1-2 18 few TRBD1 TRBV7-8 TGTGCCAGCAGCTTAGTTGGGACAGGGGGTAGGGGTAACTATGGCTACACCTTC CASSLVGTGGRGNYGYTF
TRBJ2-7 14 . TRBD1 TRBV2 TGTGCCAGCAGTAACACGGGACAGGGGTACGAGCAGTACTTC CASSNTGQGYEQYF
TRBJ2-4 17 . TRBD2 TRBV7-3 TGTGCCAGCAGCTTAACGGGACTACGGAGAGCCAAAAACATTCAGTACTTC CASSLTGLRRAKNIQYF
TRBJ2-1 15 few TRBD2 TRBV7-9 TGTGCCAGCAGCCAAGGTAGCGGGAGATTCGATGAGCAGTTCTTC CASSQGSGRFDEQFF
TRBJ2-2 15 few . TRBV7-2 TGTGCCAGCAGCTTTTTGAGGGGCGGTACCGGGGAGCTGTTTTTT CASSFLRGGTGELFF
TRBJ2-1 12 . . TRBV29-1 TGCAGCGTCCGGGACACCTTCAATGAGCAGTTCTTC CSVRDTFNEQFF
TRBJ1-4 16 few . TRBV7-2 TGTGCCAGCAGCTTAAGTTCCCGCTCGACTAATGAAAAACTGTTTTTT CASSLSSRSTNEKLFF
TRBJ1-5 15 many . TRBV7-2 TGTGCCAGCAGCCCACTTGGGCCCCCCGCCCAGCCCCAGCATTTT CASSPLGPPAQPQHF
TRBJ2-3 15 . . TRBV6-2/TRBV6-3 TGTGCCAGCAGTTACTCCCGGACAGATACAGATACGCAGTATTTT CASSYSRTDTDTQYF
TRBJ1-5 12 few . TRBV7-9 TGTGCCAGCGGGGTGGACAATCAGCCCCAGCATTTT CASGVDNQPQHF
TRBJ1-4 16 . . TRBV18 TGTGCCAGCTCACCAAAGCCGGGGACTTCGGGGGAAAAACTGTTTTTT CASSPKPGTSGEKLFF
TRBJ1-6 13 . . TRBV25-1 TGTGCCAGCAGTGAATCAGATAATTCACCCCTCCACTTT CASSESDNSPLHF
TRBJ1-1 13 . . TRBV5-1 TGCGCCAGCAGGAGGGCCAGTACCACTGAAGCTTTCTTT CASRRASTTEAFF
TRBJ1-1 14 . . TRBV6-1 TGTGCCAGCAGTGAAAAGCCACGGTGGGCTGAAGCTTTCTTT CASSEKPRWAEAFF
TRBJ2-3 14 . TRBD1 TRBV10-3 TGTGCCATCACCAAGACAGGGGACACAGATACGCAGTATTTT CAITKTGDTDTQYF
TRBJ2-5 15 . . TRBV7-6 TGTGCCAGCAGCTACCGTCAGGGTCGGCAAGAGACCCAGTACTTC CASSYRQGRQETQYF
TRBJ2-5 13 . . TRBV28 TGTGCCAGCAGTTTCCGGACTAAAGAGACCCAGTACTTC CASSFRTKETQYF
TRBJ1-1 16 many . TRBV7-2 TGTGCCAGCAGCTTATTCGCGGGAAGGGGCAACACTGAAGCTTTCTTT CASSLFAGRGNTEAFF
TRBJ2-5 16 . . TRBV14 TGTGCCAGCAGCCAACAGCAGACGGCGTACCAAGAGACCCAGTACTTC CASSQQQTAYQETQYF
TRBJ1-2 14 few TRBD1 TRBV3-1 TGTGCCAGCAGACCCGTCGACAGGGATAATGGCTACACCTTC CASRPVDRDNGYTF
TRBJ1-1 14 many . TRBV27 TGTGCCAGCAGTTTAACCGGGGCAGACACTGAAGCTTTCTTT CASSLTGADTEAFF
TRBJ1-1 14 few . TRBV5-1 TGCGCCAGCAGCTTTTTAACGAGAGGAACTGAAGCTTTCTTT CASSFLTRGTEAFF
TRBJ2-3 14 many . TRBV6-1 TGTGCCAGCAGTGAAACCCCGTGGGGAGCTACGCAGTATTTT CASSETPWGATQYF
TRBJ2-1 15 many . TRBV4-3 TGCGCCAGCAGCCAGTGGAGGGGGAATAGAAATGAGCAGTTCTTC CASSQWRGNRNEQFF
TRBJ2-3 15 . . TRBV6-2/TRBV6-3 TGTGCCAGCAGTTACCTCCTACGGGATACAGATACGCAGTATTTT CASSYLLRDTDTQYF
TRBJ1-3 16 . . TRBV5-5 TGTGCCAGCAGCTTGGTCCCAGGAGGCTCTGGAAACACCATATATTTT CASSLVPGGSGNTIYF
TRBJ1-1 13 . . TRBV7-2 TGTGCCAGCAGCTTACAACATACCACTGAAGCTTTCTTT CASSLQHTTEAFF
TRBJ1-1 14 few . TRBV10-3 TGTGCCATCAGGGTGGGCAGGGAGGGAACTGAAGCTTTCTTT CAIRVGREGTEAFF
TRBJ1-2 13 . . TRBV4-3 TGCGCCAGCAGCCAAGACAGGGGCCGTGGCTACACCTTC CASSQDRGRGYTF
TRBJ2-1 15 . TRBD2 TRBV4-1 TGCGCCACCCCCGAGGAGCGGGAGGCCTCGGATGAGCAGTTCTTC CATPEEREASDEQFF
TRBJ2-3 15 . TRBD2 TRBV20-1 TGCAGTGCTTCCGGGACTAGCGGTTTCACAGATACGCAGTATTTT CSASGTSGFTDTQYF
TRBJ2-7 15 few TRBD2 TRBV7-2 TGTGCCAGCAGCTCCCAGGCGGGAGGGCCATACGAGCAGTACTTC CASSSQAGGPYEQYF
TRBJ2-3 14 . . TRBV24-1 TGTGCCACCAGGGGCAAGTTAAGCACAGATACGCAGTATTTT CATRGKLSTDTQYF
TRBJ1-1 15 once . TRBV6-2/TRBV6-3 TGTGCCAGCAGTCCCCGGGCCGAAGGGTCCGAACGAGCTTTCTTT CASSPRAEGSERAFF
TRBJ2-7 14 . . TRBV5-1 TGCGCCAGCAGCTTGGATGTCAACTCCTACGAGCAGTACTTC CASSLDVNSYEQYF